This is a list of T cell receptor beta chains from one sample in a study of cytomegalovirus exposure and HLA in healthy donors. Here immunoSEQ multiplex PCR was the method, and the copy in TCRdb shows in-frame clones only, minus some. The table lists about 78,000 clones, approximately 77% of them singletons. Material for sequencing was PBMCs. These receptors originate from a middle-aged woman in good health and CMV-seropositive. CDR3s include the opening cysteine and the closing phenylalanine or tryptophan. Fields, in order: clone size, V gene, J gene, D gene, CDR3 DNA, CDR3 protein. The D gene is left open where the match is weak. Clone sizes are given selectively: once, few, many, or a class where the clone is expanded.

clone size: few
V gene: TRBV5-1
J gene: TRBJ2-1
D gene: TRBD1
CDR3 DNA: TGCGCCAGCAGCTTGCGGGACAGTTTTTACAATGAGCAGTTCTTC
CDR3 protein: CASSLRDSFYNEQFF

clone size: NA
V gene: TRBV4-3
J gene: TRBJ1-1
D gene: TRBD1
CDR3 DNA: TGCGCCAGCAGCCCGGGACAGGGCCGTTGGGGCGCTTTCTTT
CDR3 protein: CASSPGQGRWGAFF

clone size: once
V gene: TRBV7-6
J gene: TRBJ1-2
D gene: NA
CDR3 DNA: TGTGCCAGCAGCCCAGACAGCTATGGCTACACCTTC
CDR3 protein: CASSPDSYGYTF

clone size: NA
V gene: TRBV4-2
J gene: TRBJ2-5
D gene: TRBD2
CDR3 DNA: TGTGCCAGCAGCCAAGCGGGGGGGCCGGGAGAGACCCAGTACTTC
CDR3 protein: CASSQAGGPGETQYF

clone size: NA
V gene: TRBV5-1
J gene: TRBJ1-3
D gene: NA
CDR3 DNA: TGCGCCAGCAGCTTGGACGGTAACACCATATATTTT
CDR3 protein: CASSLDGNTIYF

clone size: NA
V gene: TRBV7-9
J gene: TRBJ2-3
D gene: TRBD2
CDR3 DNA: TGTGCCAGCAGCTCGGGACTAGCGGGGACCACAGATACGCAGTATTTT
CDR3 protein: CASSSGLAGTTDTQYF

clone size: NA
V gene: TRBV5-1
J gene: TRBJ1-1
D gene: TRBD1
CDR3 DNA: TGCGCCAGCAGGCCTGACAGGGGGCAGACTGAAGCTTTCTTT
CDR3 protein: CASRPDRGQTEAFF

clone size: NA
V gene: TRBV6-5
J gene: TRBJ2-2
D gene: NA
CDR3 DNA: TGTGCCAGCAGTTTAGGGAACAAGGGGACCGGGGAGCTGTTTTTT
CDR3 protein: CASSLGNKGTGELFF

clone size: few
V gene: TRBV6-5
J gene: TRBJ1-1
D gene: NA
CDR3 DNA: TGTGCCAGCAGCCGCACTATAGGCACTGAAGCTTTCTTT
CDR3 protein: CASSRTIGTEAFF

clone size: NA
V gene: TRBV10-3
J gene: TRBJ2-5
D gene: TRBD1
CDR3 DNA: TGTGCCATCAGGCCAGGGGGTCAAGAGACCCAGTACTTC
CDR3 protein: CAIRPGGQETQYF

clone size: NA
V gene: TRBV19
J gene: TRBJ1-1
D gene: TRBD1
CDR3 DNA: TGTGCCAGTAGTATAGGAAGGACAGGGGGAGACACTGAAGCTTTCTTT
CDR3 protein: CASSIGRTGGDTEAFF

clone size: NA
V gene: TRBV28
J gene: TRBJ1-3
D gene: TRBD1
CDR3 DNA: TGTGCCAGCAACCGGGGGACAGTCTCTGGAAACACCATATATTTT
CDR3 protein: CASNRGTVSGNTIYF

clone size: NA
V gene: TRBV7-3
J gene: TRBJ1-1
D gene: NA
CDR3 DNA: TGTGCCAGCAGCCTAGACGTGAACACTGAAGCTTTCTTT
CDR3 protein: CASSLDVNTEAFF

clone size: NA
V gene: TRBV6-5
J gene: TRBJ1-2
D gene: TRBD1
CDR3 DNA: TGTGCCAGCAGTTACCCAGGGGGCGATTACACCTTC
CDR3 protein: CASSYPGGDYTF

clone size: NA
V gene: TRBV30
J gene: TRBJ1-5
D gene: NA
CDR3 DNA: TGTGCCTGGAGCCTCGGGGAAGATCAGCCCCAGCATTTT
CDR3 protein: CAWSLGEDQPQHF

clone size: NA
V gene: TRBV4-1
J gene: TRBJ2-4
D gene: NA
CDR3 DNA: TGCGCCAGCAGCCAGCGGGTGTTTATGGCCAAAAACATTCAGTACTTC
CDR3 protein: CASSQRVFMAKNIQYF

clone size: NA
V gene: TRBV10-3
J gene: TRBJ1-1
D gene: NA
CDR3 DNA: TGTGCCATCAGTGAGTCAGGGGGCACTGAAGCTTTCTTT
CDR3 protein: CAISESGGTEAFF

clone size: NA
V gene: TRBV30
J gene: TRBJ2-5
D gene: TRBD2
CDR3 DNA: TGTGCCTGGAGTATGACCTTAGCGGGGGAGACCCAGTACTTC
CDR3 protein: CAWSMTLAGETQYF

clone size: NA
V gene: TRBV29-1
J gene: TRBJ1-1
D gene: NA
CDR3 DNA: TGCAGCGTTGAAGAGCCCCGGGGGGGGACAGCTTTCTTT
CDR3 protein: CSVEEPRGGTAFF

clone size: many
V gene: TRBV7-6
J gene: TRBJ1-5
D gene: TRBD1
CDR3 DNA: TGTGCCAGCAGCTTAGCCCCGGAGGGGGCCAGGGGCAATCAGCCCCAGCATTTT
CDR3 protein: CASSLAPEGARGNQPQHF

clone size: few
V gene: TRBV28
J gene: TRBJ2-3
D gene: NA
CDR3 DNA: TGTGCCAGCAGTTTATCTGAGCATTTTAGCACAGATACGCAGTATTTT
CDR3 protein: CASSLSEHFSTDTQYF

clone size: NA
V gene: TRBV7-2
J gene: TRBJ2-1
D gene: TRBD1
CDR3 DNA: TGTGCCAGCAGCCGGGACAGGGTCAGCAATGAGCAGTTCTTC
CDR3 protein: CASSRDRVSNEQFF

clone size: NA
V gene: TRBV5-8
J gene: TRBJ2-7
D gene: NA
CDR3 DNA: TGTGCCAGCAGTTTCTACCTTGACCCCGAGAGGTACGAGCAGTACTTC
CDR3 protein: CASSFYLDPERYEQYF

clone size: once
V gene: TRBV5-4
J gene: TRBJ2-2
D gene: NA
CDR3 DNA: TGTGCCAGCAGCTTCGCCAGGGGGGACACCGGGGAGCTGTTTTTT
CDR3 protein: CASSFARGDTGELFF

clone size: NA
V gene: TRBV4-3
J gene: TRBJ2-7
D gene: TRBD2
CDR3 DNA: TGCGCCAGCAGCCCTTGGACTAGCGCCTACGAGCAGTACTTC
CDR3 protein: CASSPWTSAYEQYF

clone size: once
V gene: TRBV2
J gene: TRBJ1-2
D gene: TRBD1
CDR3 DNA: TGTGCCAGCAGTGAAGCGGGGACAGGGGGCAGCTATGGCTACACCTTC
CDR3 protein: CASSEAGTGGSYGYTF

clone size: few
V gene: TRBV30
J gene: TRBJ1-1
D gene: TRBD1
CDR3 DNA: TGTGCCTGGAGTGTACAGGGGACTGAAGCTTTCTTT
CDR3 protein: CAWSVQGTEAFF